Presented here are 4 T cell receptor beta chains from one specimen sequenced in a study of cytomegalovirus exposure and HLA in healthy donors (TCRdb year 2017). The library was prepared using the immunoSEQ multiplex PCR assay. A mixture of 60 forward primers for TCR Vbeta segments and 13 reverse primers for TCR Jbeta segments was used in the multiplex PCR. The source is immuneACCESS, and TCRdb retained only in-frame sequences with V and J called. Part of the clones is not carried over; for the studies checked, unresolved V genes explain less than half of this, and the remainder is unexplained. Across this sample there are around 120,000 clones, with more than 80% seen only once. Around 3% of the sample lies in the top ten. Sequenced: PBMCs. These TCRs come from a male donor in good health and CMV-seronegative.

The genes are TRBV5-1 and TRBJ2-1; 7 nucleotides match TRBD2. The ends lost 6 bases at V and 0 bases at J; junction bases unmatched: 12. Germline V gene data show CDR1 as SGHRS and CDR2 as YFSETQ. The CDR3 spans 17 residues. CDR3: CASTYFSGPSSYNEQFF. The CDR3 region has the DNA TGCGCCAGCACCTATTTTAGCGGGCCAAGCTCCTACAATGAGCAGTTCTTC.

The V gene is TRBV2, the J gene TRBJ1-2; the match to TRBD1 covers 7 bases. This CDR3 comprises 13 residues. CDR1 is SNHLY and CDR2 is FYNNEI in the germline V gene. The junction had 7 bases not matched to a gene; V was cut back by 5 bases and J by 7 bases. CDR3 bases: TGTGCCAGCAGTTCCGACAGGGAAAGTGGCTACACCTTC. Protein: CASSSDRESGYTF.

This chain uses TRBV2 with TRBJ1-5; no reliable D call. V lost 4 bases and J 4 bases, leaving 14 bases between the germline ends. This CDR3 region has 15 residues. Germline V lookup: CDR1 SNHLY, CDR2 FYNNEI. In DNA, the CDR3 is TGTGCCAGCAGTGGGACTGGGCCCGGGAATCAGCCCCAGCATTTT. This codes for CASSGTGPGNQPQHF.

This sequence joins TRBV6-5 and TRBJ1-1; 9 bases map to TRBD1. V was clipped by 5 bases and J by 4 bases; unmatched bases: 8. The CDR3 length is 15 residues. Germline values: CDR1 MNHEY, CDR2 SVGAGI. The CDR3: CASSPGTGIFTEAFF. The CDR3, as DNA: TGTGCCAGCAGTCCCGGGACAGGGATTTTCACTGAAGCTTTCTTT.